The rows below give T cell receptor beta chains drawn from one sample of a study of CD8 T cells in Susac syndrome. A single record per CDR3 protein comes from TCRdb applying MiXCR to the immunoSEQ multiplex PCR reads. The sample lists some 200,000 distinct CDR3 sequences; 95% were seen once. Material: CD8+ T cells from PBMCs. These receptors were obtained from a human donor with Susac syndrome. Each CDR3 is given with its conserved first and last residue. A D gene is named only where the DNA matches it firmly. Clone size is stated in some rows and not others, as once, few, many or a class when expanded.

.	.	TRBV5-6	TRBJ2-5	15	TGTGCCAGCAGCTTGGTAGGTAGGGAGCAAGAGACCCAGTACTTC	CASSLVGREQETQYF
.	.	TRBV27	TRBJ2-7	14	TGTGCCAGCAGTTTCGCCGACCACTCCTACGAGCAGTACTTC	CASSFADHSYEQYF
.	TRBD1	TRBV13	TRBJ1-5	15	TGTGCCAGCAGCTTAGGGACAGGGGGCAAACAGCCCCAGCATTTT	CASSLGTGGKQPQHF
once	TRBD1	TRBV5-1	TRBJ2-1	14	TGCGCCAGCAGCTTTGGACAGGGGCGGAGTGAGCAGTTCTTC	CASSFGQGRSEQFF
.	.	TRBV29-1	TRBJ1-4	11	TGCAGCGTTGAAGAGGGGGGAAAACTGTTTTTT	CSVEEGGKLFF
.	.	TRBV12-3/TRBV12-4	TRBJ2-5	13	TGTGCCAGCAGTTCAGGGGCTAAAGAGACCCAGTACTTC	CASSSGAKETQYF
.	.	TRBV3-1	TRBJ2-3	12	TGTGCCAGCAGCCAAGTAGAGGATACGCAGTATTTT	CASSQVEDTQYF
.	TRBD1	TRBV6-5	TRBJ1-1	14	TGTGCCAGCAGCGAGACAGGGGTGAACACTGAAGCTTTCTTT	CASSETGVNTEAFF
.	TRBD2	TRBV20-1	TRBJ2-3	15	TGCAGTGCGGCGGGACTAGCGGGAGACACAGATACGCAGTATTTT	CSAAGLAGDTDTQYF
.	TRBD1	TRBV2	TRBJ1-1	15	TGTGCCAGCAGTTCGGACAGGCCTCCGAACACTGAAGCTTTCTTT	CASSSDRPPNTEAFF
.	.	TRBV5-1	TRBJ2-1	13	TGCGCCAGCAAGAAAGAAGGGGCCAATGAGCAGTTCTTC	CASKKEGANEQFF
.	.	TRBV13	TRBJ1-2	14	TGTGCCAGCAGCTCGTGGGACGCGAACGATGGCTACACCTTC	CASSSWDANDGYTF
.	.	TRBV25-1	TRBJ2-5	13	TGTGCCAGCAGTGACAGGGACCAAGAGACCCAGTACTTC	CASSDRDQETQYF
.	TRBD2	TRBV6-1	TRBJ2-4	16	TGTGCCAGCAGTGAAGGTAGTAGCGGGAGAGGTAACATTCAGTACTTC	CASSEGSSGRGNIQYF
.	.	TRBV29-1	TRBJ1-1	13	TGCAGCGTTGTAAGTCGTGGGCGGACTGAAGCTTTCTTT	CSVVSRGRTEAFF
.	TRBD2	TRBV24-1	TRBJ2-1	15	TGTGCCACCAGTGATTTGTCTAGCGGATACAATGAGCAGTTCTTC	CATSDLSSGYNEQFF
.	.	TRBV5-1	TRBJ2-3	15	TGCGCCAGCAGCTTGGTCCAGGGGATCACAGATACGCAGTATTTT	CASSLVQGITDTQYF
.	TRBD2	TRBV9	TRBJ2-5	14	TGTGCCAGCAGCGCTAGCGGGGACCAAGAGACCCAGTACTTC	CASSASGDQETQYF
.	TRBD1	TRBV27	TRBJ1-4	15	TGTGCCAGCAGTTCGGGGACAGCAACTAATGAAAAACTGTTTTTT	CASSSGTATNEKLFF
.	.	TRBV20-1	TRBJ1-1	13	TGCAGTGCTAGAGGGCCCGAGAACACTGAAGCTTTCTTT	CSARGPENTEAFF
.	TRBD1	TRBV13	TRBJ1-2	17	TGTGCCAGCAGCGGACAAGCCGGGACAGGGGGCGACTATGGCTACACCTTC	CASSGQAGTGGDYGYTF
.	TRBD1	TRBV3-1	TRBJ1-2	13	TGTGCCAGCAGCTCACAGGGGGCGGATGGCTACACCTTC	CASSSQGADGYTF
.	.	TRBV15	TRBJ1-4	15	TGTGCCACCAGCAGAGATCGTGCGGTTAATGAAAAACTGTTTTTT	CATSRDRAVNEKLFF
.	.	TRBV5-5	TRBJ2-1	13	TGTGCCAGCAGCTTTGTTTGGACCAATGAGCAGTTCTTC	CASSFVWTNEQFF
once	TRBD1	TRBV20-1	TRBJ2-1	16	TGCAGTGCTAGACTCCGGGACAGGGGGAATTGGAATGAGCAGTTCTTC	CSARLRDRGNWNEQFF
.	.	TRBV7-6	TRBJ2-5	17	TGTGCCAGCAGCTCGCCCTTGCTGGAAAAAGGCACGGGGACCCAGTACTTC	CASSSPLLEKGTGTQYF
.	.	TRBV1	TRBJ1-5	16	TGCACCAGCAGCCACATTGGACAGGGGGCGTATCAGCCCCAGCATTTT	CTSSHIGQGAYQPQHF
.	TRBD1	TRBV2	TRBJ2-5	17	TGTGCCAGCAGTTCAGAAGCCGGGACAGGGGGATTAGAGACCCAGTACTTC	CASSSEAGTGGLETQYF
.	.	TRBV29-1	TRBJ2-3	13	TGCAGCGTTGATGGGGGGCGCGCAGATACGCAGTATTTT	CSVDGGRADTQYF
.	.	TRBV14	TRBJ2-1	13	TGTGCCAGCAGCAAGACTAGTGCCAATGAGCAGTTCTTC	CASSKTSANEQFF
few	.	TRBV27	TRBJ2-7	12	TGTGCCAGCAGTTCGACAGGTTACGAGCAGTACTTC	CASSSTGYEQYF
.	TRBD2	TRBV11-2	TRBJ2-1	20	TGTGCCAGCAGCTTAGACTGGTTCGGAGCGGGGGCCTCCTCCTACAATGAGCAGTTCTTC	CASSLDWFGAGASSYNEQFF
.	.	TRBV9	TRBJ2-7	15	TGTGCCAGCAGCGTGACCGGGACGGCTGACTACGAGCAGTACTTC	CASSVTGTADYEQYF
few	.	TRBV12-3/TRBV12-4	TRBJ2-1	12	TGTGCCAGCAGTTTAAGTCAGAATGAGCAGTTCTTC	CASSLSQNEQFF
.	.	TRBV6-1	TRBJ2-5	15	TGTGCCAGCAGTGAAGTTCGGACAAATCAAGAGACCCAGTACTTC	CASSEVRTNQETQYF
.	.	TRBV6-5	TRBJ1-1	14	TGTGCCAGCAGTTACTCGTCAGTGAACACTGAAGCTTTCTTT	CASSYSSVNTEAFF
.	.	TRBV6-5	TRBJ1-1	14	TGTGCCAGCACCCTAGGGGGGGGCAACACTGAAGCTTTCTTT	CASTLGGGNTEAFF
.	.	TRBV30	TRBJ2-7	12	TGTGCCTGGAGTGTACTGGGGAGCGAGCAGTACTTC	CAWSVLGSEQYF
.	.	TRBV19	TRBJ1-5	14	TGTGCCACCGGGGACAACCGCGTCAATCAGCCCCAGCATTTT	CATGDNRVNQPQHF
.	.	TRBV7-8	TRBJ2-2	16	TGTGCCAGCAGCTTAGCGCGGGGGCGTGCCACCGGGGAGCTGTTTTTT	CASSLARGRATGELFF
.	.	TRBV9	TRBJ2-5	14	TGTGCCAGCAGCGTAGACCTAGTAGGAGAGACCCAGTACTTC	CASSVDLVGETQYF
.	.	TRBV12-3/TRBV12-4	TRBJ2-1	14	TGTGCCAGCAGTTTAGGGCTGCACGGGAATGAGCAGTTCTTC	CASSLGLHGNEQFF
.	TRBD1	TRBV5-6	TRBJ2-7	14	TGTGCCAGCAGCCCGGACAGGCAGACCTACGAGCAGTACTTC	CASSPDRQTYEQYF
once	TRBD1	TRBV7-2	TRBJ2-1	16	TGTGCCAGCAGCCTGGTATGGACAGGGGGTGACAATGAGCAGTTCTTC	CASSLVWTGGDNEQFF
.	TRBD2	TRBV7-2	TRBJ2-2	16	TGTGCCAGCAGCTTAATGGTAGCGGGAGAGGGAAGGGAGCTGTTTTTT	CASSLMVAGEGRELFF
.	.	TRBV2	TRBJ1-1	14	TGTGCCAGCAGTATTCGAGGGACGAACACTGAAGCTTTCTTT	CASSIRGTNTEAFF
.	TRBD2	TRBV20-1	TRBJ2-7	14	TGCAGTGCTTTCGAGCGGGGCAGCACCTACGAGCAGTACTTC	CSAFERGSTYEQYF
.	.	TRBV19	TRBJ1-5	13	TGTGCCAGTAGTCCCATGGAGAATCAGCCCCAGCATTTT	CASSPMENQPQHF
.	.	TRBV20-1	TRBJ1-2	14	TGCAGTGCTAGTCCCGGGTCTTTAGGGTATGGCTACACCTTC	CSASPGSLGYGYTF
.	.	TRBV30	TRBJ1-1	12	TGTGCCTGGAACCTAGTACCCGTGGAAGCTTTCTTT	CAWNLVPVEAFF
.	.	TRBV3-1	TRBJ2-1	13	TGTGCCAGCAGCCAACACAGTGCGGCTGAGCAGTTCTTC	CASSQHSAAEQFF
.	.	TRBV3-1	TRBJ1-2	14	TGTGCCAGCAGCCAAAATCCCCTTAACTATGGCTACACCTTC	CASSQNPLNYGYTF
once	.	TRBV29-1	TRBJ2-3	13	TGCAGCGTTGGAGGGCAGAACACAGATACGCAGTATTTT	CSVGGQNTDTQYF